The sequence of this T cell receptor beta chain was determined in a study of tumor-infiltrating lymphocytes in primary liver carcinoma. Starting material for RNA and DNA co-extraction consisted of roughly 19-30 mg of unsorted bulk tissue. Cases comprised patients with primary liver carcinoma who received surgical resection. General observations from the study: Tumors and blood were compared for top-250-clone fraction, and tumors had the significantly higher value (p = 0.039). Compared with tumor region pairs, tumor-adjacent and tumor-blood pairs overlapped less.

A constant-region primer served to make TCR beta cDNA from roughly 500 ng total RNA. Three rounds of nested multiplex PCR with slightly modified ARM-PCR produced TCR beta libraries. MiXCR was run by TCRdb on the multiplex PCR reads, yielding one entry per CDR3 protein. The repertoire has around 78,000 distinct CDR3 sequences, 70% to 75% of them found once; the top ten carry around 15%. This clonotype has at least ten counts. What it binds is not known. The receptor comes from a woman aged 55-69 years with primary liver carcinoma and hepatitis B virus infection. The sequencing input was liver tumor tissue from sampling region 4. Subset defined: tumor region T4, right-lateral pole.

CDR3 residues: CASSAWGGGYTF. CDR3 coding DNA: TGTGCCAGCAGTGCTTGGGGGGGCGGCTACACCTTC. This chain links TRBV6-5 with TRBJ1-2; D may be TRBD1 (6 bases). Germline V lookup: CDR1 MNHEY, CDR2 SVGAGI. With 5 bases removed from V and 8 bases from J, the gap between germline ends came to 12 bases. This CDR3 spans 12 amino acids.